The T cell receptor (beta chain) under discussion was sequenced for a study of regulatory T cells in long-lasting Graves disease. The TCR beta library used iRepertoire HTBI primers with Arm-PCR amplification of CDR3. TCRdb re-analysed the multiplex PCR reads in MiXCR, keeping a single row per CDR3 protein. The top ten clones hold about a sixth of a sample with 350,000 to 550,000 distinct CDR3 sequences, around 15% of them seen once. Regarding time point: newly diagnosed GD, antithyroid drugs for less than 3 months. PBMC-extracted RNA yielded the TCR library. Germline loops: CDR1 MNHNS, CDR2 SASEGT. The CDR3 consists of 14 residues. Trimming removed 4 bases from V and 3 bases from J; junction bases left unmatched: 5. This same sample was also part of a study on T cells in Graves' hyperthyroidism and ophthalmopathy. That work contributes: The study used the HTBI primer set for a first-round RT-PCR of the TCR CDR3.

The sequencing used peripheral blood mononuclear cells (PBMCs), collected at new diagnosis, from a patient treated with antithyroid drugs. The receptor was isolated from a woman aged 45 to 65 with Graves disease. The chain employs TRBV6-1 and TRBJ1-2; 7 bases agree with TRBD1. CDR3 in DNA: TGTGCCAGCAGTGGACGGACAGGAGACTATGGCTACACCTTC. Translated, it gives CASSGRTGDYGYTF.